The clone carrying this T cell receptor beta chain was counted between two and nine times. This specimen belongs to a study of human T cells and chemical hapten exposure. About the study: 2% DPC was applied to approximately 2 cm by approximately 2 cm of upper inner arm skin for sensitization. Diphenylcyclopropenone doses were given weekly to the scalps of patients across the roughly 24-week study. Patients, largely female, had alopecia areata, totalis or universalis.

TCRdb re-analysed the RACE reads in MiXCR, keeping a single row per CDR3 protein. The sample lists about 120,000 distinct CDR3 sequences, around 11% occurring once. Time point indicated: patch test 3, about 24 weeks after DPC sensitization. Treatment described: therapeutic diphenylcyclopropenone sensitization with weekly scalp DPC. V lost 1 base and J lost 4; bases outside the gene matches: 2. This CDR3 is built from 14 residues. Germline CDR1 DFQATT, CDR2 SNEGSKA (reference sequence). The input for sequencing was whole blood, taken in connection with sensitization to the hapten diphenylcyclopropenone (DPC). The chain joins TRBV20-1 to TRBJ2-3; 10 positions match TRBD2. The TCR originated in a woman in her fifties or sixties with alopecia areata. Some clones in this sample may be carry-over from other donors' samples. For the CDR3, the DNA is TGCAGTGCTAGAGCTAGCGGGAGCGCAGATACGCAGTATTTT. Its protein is CSARASGSADTQYF.